This TCR beta chain was captured by sequencing in a study of T cells after yellow fever vaccination. Study context: Libraries from low-cell-number fractions were prepared with the SMART-Seq v4 Ultra Low Input RNA kit.

The CDR3 is made up of 15 amino acids. Germline CDR1 reads DFQATT; CDR2 reads SNEGSKA (reference sequence). Conversion of TCR transcripts into cDNA relied on 5'RACE template switching, which added a universal primer site and UMIs. TCRdb reprocessed the 5' RACE reads with MiXCR, giving one entry per CDR3 protein. Found here are about 630,000 distinct CDR3 sequences, around 12% of them singletons; the top ten hold 15%. Study-level findings and limits: A limited proportion of clonotypes was detected within both the CD4 and CD8 compartments. Once the booster was given, most primary-vaccination clones reappeared, at approximately 97% for CD4 and 85% to 90% for CD8.

As for this clonotype: Its antigen is not known. At one end, the junction sequence differs from germline, possibly due to a read error.

The sequenced sample was PBMCs, obtained on the day of the yellow fever booster vaccination. This TCR was sampled from a man between 25 and 39 years old who received the YFV17D yellow fever vaccine. The V gene is TRBV20-1, the J gene TRBJ2-7, with 10 bases that match TRBD2. This chain's CDR3 is CSAPTSSGGSSEQYF. CDR3 DNA sequence: TGCAGTGCACCTACCTCTAGCGGGGGTTCCTCCGAGCAGTACTTC.